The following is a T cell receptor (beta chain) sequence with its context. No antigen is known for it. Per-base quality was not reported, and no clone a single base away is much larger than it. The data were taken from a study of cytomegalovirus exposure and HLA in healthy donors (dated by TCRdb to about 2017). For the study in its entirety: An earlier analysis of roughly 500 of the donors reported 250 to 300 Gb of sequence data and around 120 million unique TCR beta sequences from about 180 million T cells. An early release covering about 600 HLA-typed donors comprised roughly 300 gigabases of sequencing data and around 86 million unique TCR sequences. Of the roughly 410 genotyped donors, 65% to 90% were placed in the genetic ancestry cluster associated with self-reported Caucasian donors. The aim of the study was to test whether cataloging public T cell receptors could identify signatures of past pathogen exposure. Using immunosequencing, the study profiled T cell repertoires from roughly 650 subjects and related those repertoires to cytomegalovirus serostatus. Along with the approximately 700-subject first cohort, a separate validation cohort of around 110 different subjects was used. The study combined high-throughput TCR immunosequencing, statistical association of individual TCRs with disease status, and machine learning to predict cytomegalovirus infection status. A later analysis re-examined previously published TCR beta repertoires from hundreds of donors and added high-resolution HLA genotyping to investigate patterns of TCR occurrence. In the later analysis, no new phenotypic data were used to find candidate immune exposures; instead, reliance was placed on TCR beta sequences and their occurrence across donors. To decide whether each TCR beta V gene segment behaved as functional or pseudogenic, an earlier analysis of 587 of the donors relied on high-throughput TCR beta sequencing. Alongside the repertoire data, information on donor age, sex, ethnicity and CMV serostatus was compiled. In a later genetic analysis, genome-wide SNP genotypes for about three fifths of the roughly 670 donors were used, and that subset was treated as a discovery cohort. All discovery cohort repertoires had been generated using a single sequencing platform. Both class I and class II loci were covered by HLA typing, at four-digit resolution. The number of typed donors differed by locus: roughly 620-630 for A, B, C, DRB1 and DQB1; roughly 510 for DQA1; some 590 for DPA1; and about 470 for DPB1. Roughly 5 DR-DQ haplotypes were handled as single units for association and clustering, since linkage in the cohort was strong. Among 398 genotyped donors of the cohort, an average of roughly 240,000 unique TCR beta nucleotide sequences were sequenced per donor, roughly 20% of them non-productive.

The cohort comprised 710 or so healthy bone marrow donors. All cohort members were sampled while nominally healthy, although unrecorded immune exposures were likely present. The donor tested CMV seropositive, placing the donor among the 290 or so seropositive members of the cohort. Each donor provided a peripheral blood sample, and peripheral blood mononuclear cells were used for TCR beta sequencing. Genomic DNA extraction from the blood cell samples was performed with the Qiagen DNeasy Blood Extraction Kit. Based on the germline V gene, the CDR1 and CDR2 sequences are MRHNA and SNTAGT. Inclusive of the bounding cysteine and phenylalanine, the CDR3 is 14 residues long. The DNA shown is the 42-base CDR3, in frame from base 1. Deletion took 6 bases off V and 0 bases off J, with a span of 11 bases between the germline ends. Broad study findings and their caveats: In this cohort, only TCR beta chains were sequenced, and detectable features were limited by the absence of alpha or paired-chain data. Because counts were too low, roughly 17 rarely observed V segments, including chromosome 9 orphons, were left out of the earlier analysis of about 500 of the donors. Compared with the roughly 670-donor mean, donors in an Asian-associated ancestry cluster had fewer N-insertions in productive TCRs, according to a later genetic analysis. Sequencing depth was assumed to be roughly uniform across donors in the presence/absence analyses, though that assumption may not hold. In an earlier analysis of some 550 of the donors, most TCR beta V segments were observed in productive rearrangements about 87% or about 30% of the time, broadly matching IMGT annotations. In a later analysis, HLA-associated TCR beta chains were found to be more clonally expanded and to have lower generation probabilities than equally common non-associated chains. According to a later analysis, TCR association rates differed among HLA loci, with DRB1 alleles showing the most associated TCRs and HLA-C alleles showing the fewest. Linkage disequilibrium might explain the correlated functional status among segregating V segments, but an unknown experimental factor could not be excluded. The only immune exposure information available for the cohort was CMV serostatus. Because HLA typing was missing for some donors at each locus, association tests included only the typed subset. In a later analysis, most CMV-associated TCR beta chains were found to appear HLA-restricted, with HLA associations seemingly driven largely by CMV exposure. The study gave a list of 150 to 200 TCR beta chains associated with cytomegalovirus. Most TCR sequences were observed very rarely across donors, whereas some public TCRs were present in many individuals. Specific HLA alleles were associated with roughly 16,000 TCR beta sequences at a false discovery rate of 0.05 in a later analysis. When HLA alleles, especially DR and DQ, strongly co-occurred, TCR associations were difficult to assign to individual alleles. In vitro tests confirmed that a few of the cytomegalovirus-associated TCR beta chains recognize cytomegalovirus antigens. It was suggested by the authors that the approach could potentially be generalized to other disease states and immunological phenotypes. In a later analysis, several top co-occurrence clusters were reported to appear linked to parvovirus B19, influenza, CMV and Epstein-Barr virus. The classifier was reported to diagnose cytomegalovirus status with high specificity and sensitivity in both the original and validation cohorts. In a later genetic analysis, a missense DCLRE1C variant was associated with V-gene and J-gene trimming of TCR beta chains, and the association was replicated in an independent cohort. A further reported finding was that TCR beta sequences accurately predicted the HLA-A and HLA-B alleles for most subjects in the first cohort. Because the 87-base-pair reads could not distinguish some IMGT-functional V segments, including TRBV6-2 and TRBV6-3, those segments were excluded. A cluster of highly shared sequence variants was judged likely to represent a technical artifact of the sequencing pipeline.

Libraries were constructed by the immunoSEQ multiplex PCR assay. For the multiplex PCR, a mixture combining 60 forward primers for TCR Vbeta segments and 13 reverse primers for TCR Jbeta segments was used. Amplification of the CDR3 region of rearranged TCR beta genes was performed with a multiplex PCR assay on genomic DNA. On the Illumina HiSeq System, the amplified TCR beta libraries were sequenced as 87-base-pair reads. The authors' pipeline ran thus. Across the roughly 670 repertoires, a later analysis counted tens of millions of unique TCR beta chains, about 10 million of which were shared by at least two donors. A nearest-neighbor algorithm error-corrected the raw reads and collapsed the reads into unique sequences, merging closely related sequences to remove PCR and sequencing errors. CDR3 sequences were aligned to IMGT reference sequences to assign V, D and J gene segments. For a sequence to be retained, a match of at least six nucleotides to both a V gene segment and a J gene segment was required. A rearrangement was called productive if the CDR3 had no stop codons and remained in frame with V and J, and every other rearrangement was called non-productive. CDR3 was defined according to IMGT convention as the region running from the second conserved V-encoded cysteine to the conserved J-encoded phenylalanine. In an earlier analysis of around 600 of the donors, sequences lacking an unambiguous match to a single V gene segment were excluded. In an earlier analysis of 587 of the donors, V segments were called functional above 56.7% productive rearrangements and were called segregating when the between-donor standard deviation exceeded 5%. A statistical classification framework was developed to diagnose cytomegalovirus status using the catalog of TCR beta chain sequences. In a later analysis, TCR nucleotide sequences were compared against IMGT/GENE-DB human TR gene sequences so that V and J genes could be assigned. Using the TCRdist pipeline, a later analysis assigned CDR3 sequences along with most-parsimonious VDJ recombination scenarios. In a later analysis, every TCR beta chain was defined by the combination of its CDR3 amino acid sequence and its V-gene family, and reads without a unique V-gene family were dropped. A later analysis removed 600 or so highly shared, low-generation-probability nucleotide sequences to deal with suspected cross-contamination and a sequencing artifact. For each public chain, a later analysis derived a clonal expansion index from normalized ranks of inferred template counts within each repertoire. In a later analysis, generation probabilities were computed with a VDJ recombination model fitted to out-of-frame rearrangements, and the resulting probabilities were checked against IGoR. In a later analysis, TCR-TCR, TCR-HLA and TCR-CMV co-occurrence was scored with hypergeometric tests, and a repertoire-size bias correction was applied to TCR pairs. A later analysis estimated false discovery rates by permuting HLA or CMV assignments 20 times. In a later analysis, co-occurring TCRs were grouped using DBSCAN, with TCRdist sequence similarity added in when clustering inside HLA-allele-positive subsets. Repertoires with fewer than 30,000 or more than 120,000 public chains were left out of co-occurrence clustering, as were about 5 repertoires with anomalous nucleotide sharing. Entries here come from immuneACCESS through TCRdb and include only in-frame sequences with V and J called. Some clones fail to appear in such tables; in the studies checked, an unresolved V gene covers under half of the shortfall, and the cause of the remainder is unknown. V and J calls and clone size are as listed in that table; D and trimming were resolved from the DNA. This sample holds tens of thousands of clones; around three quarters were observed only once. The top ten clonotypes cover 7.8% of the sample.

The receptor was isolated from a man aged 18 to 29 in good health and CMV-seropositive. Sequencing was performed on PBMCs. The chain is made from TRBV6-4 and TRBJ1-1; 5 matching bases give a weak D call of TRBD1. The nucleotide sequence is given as TGTGCCAGCAGCATGACAGCTTTGAACACTGAAGCTTTCTTT. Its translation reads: CASSMTALNTEAFF.